This T cell receptor (beta chain) appears in the sequencing data of a study of PD-1 blockade in mismatch repair-deficient tumors. Overall study: All were previously treated, progressing patients with over 9 mismatch repair-deficient cancer types. Overall study results and limits: Tumor-resident clones, often undetectable pretreatment in blood, expanded then contracted after pembrolizumab.

All patients were mismatch repair deficient, assessed by either PCR or immunohistochemistry. TCR sequencing covered a few patients who responded to pembrolizumab. Repertoires were generated with immunoSEQ multiplex PCR, while TCRdb's copy carries only in-frame clones and drops some. There are 15,000 or so clones in the sample; around 82% occur only once, and 15% to 20% lies in the top ten. Regarding this clone: Its target is unknown.

V was clipped by 5 bases and J by 4 bases; unmatched bases: 6. Germline V gives CDR1 SGHDN, CDR2 FVKESK. There are 15 residues in the CDR3. The genes are TRBV14 and TRBJ2-1, with TRBD1 matching 9 bases. This clonotype was obtained from an adult with mismatch repair-deficient cancer. The source was PBMCs, collected before pembrolizumab treatment. CDR3 residues: CASSARDRAYNEQFF. The CDR3 coding sequence is TGTGCCAGCAGCGCCCGGGACAGGGCTTACAATGAGCAGTTCTTC.